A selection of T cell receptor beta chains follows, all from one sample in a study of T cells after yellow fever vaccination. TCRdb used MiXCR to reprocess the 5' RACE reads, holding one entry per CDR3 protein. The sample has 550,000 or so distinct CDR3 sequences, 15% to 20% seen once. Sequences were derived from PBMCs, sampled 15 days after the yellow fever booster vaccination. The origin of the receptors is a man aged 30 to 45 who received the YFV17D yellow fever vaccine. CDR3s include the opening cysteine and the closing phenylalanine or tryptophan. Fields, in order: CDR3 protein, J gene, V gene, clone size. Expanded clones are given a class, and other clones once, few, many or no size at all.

CASSLDGHRSEQYF | TRBJ2-7 | TRBV12-3/TRBV12-4 | many
CSATWGGTTDTQYF | TRBJ2-3 | TRBV20-1 | few
CSAIAGDATDTQYF | TRBJ2-3 | TRBV20-1 | NA
CASSSTGGGETQYF | TRBJ2-5 | TRBV12-3/TRBV12-4 | many
CATSDLGNGELFF | TRBJ2-2 | TRBV24-1 | NA
CASSLRSRLYEQYF | TRBJ2-7 | TRBV27 | NA
CASSLELGYTF | TRBJ1-2 | TRBV7-9 | NA
CSARVGPGLANEQFF | TRBJ2-1 | TRBV20-1 | NA
CASRAPTTDTQYF | TRBJ2-3 | TRBV6-1 | NA
CATQGSGTGANVLTF | TRBJ2-6 | TRBV28 | NA
CASSESSRAFDTGELFF | TRBJ2-2 | TRBV25-1 | NA
CASSSSGGTYEQYF | TRBJ2-7 | TRBV12-3/TRBV12-4 | few
CASSEGEQFF | TRBJ2-1 | TRBV2 | few
CASSAPSKQYF | TRBJ2-7 | TRBV7-2 | NA
CASRGRAETTGELFF | TRBJ2-2 | TRBV5-4 | NA
CASSSGLEANIQYF | TRBJ2-4 | TRBV5-4 | NA
CSAAKRSSYNEQFF | TRBJ2-1 | TRBV20-1 | few
CASTLGFSTGELFF | TRBJ2-2 | TRBV7-6 | few